The rows below give T cell receptor beta chains drawn from one sample of a study of T cells in narcolepsy. The repertoire was sequenced with immunoSEQ multiplex PCR; TCRdb's copy has only in-frame clones and lacks some. This table has 25,000 to 35,000 clones, 82% appearing once. Sample: CD45RA- memory CD4+ T cells from PBMCs. Receptors were obtained from a human donor with narcolepsy. Each CDR3 is given with its conserved first and last residue. The D gene is left open where the match is weak. A row's size may be missing; if present it is once, few, many or a size class.

clone size: -; J gene: TRBJ2-7; D gene: -; V gene: TRBV5-1; CDR3 DNA: TGCGCCAGCAGCTTGGGATTATCAGGAAAGGTCGAGCAGTACTTC; CDR3 protein: CASSLGLSGKVEQYF
clone size: -; J gene: TRBJ2-2; D gene: -; V gene: TRBV10-2; CDR3 DNA: TGCGCCAGCAGTGAGACCCTCGCGAACACCGGGGAGCTGTTTTTT; CDR3 protein: CASSETLANTGELFF
clone size: -; J gene: TRBJ1-2; D gene: -; V gene: TRBV28; CDR3 DNA: TGTGCCAGCAGATCGGACCAGGGACGGAACTATGGCTACACCTTC; CDR3 protein: CASRSDQGRNYGYTF
clone size: -; J gene: TRBJ1-5; D gene: -; V gene: TRBV6-1; CDR3 DNA: TGTGCCAGCAGTGAAATATCCCGTCAGCCCCAGCATTTT; CDR3 protein: CASSEISRQPQHF
clone size: once; J gene: TRBJ1-2; D gene: TRBD1; V gene: TRBV28; CDR3 DNA: TGTGCCAGCAGATACCTAGGGGGCGCTGGCGGCTACACCTTC; CDR3 protein: CASRYLGGAGGYTF
clone size: -; J gene: TRBJ1-2; D gene: -; V gene: TRBV30; CDR3 DNA: TGTGCCTGGAGAGGGGCTAACTATGGCTACACCTTC; CDR3 protein: CAWRGANYGYTF
clone size: once; J gene: TRBJ1-1; D gene: -; V gene: TRBV7-8; CDR3 DNA: TGTGCCAGCTGTGTGGGAGTGAACACTGAAGCTTTCTTT; CDR3 protein: CASCVGVNTEAFF
clone size: -; J gene: TRBJ2-1; D gene: TRBD1; V gene: TRBV5-6; CDR3 DNA: TGTGCCAGCAGAGGGCCGGGACAGTCCTACAATGAGCAGTTCTTC; CDR3 protein: CASRGPGQSYNEQFF
clone size: -; J gene: TRBJ2-2; D gene: -; V gene: TRBV9; CDR3 DNA: TGTGCCAGCAGCGTAGTTTCCGATAGTAACGGGGAGCTGTTTTTT; CDR3 protein: CASSVVSDSNGELFF
clone size: -; J gene: TRBJ1-1; D gene: -; V gene: TRBV10-3; CDR3 DNA: TGTGCCATCAAGGGTCGGTCGACTGAAGCTTTCTTT; CDR3 protein: CAIKGRSTEAFF
clone size: -; J gene: TRBJ1-2; D gene: TRBD1; V gene: TRBV4-2; CDR3 DNA: TGTGCCAGCACGAGCTTTGGGACAGAACTATATGGCTACACCTTC; CDR3 protein: CASTSFGTELYGYTF
clone size: once; J gene: TRBJ2-1; D gene: -; V gene: TRBV7-2; CDR3 DNA: TGTGCCAGCAGCTTATTTGGGATCCGGAATGAGCAGTTCTTC; CDR3 protein: CASSLFGIRNEQFF
clone size: -; J gene: TRBJ1-1; D gene: -; V gene: TRBV6-5; CDR3 DNA: TGTGCCAGCAGTCACAGGACACTCATGAACACTGAAGCTTTCTTT; CDR3 protein: CASSHRTLMNTEAFF
clone size: -; J gene: TRBJ2-1; D gene: TRBD2; V gene: TRBV30; CDR3 DNA: TGTGCCTGGAGTCGGGATCCTAGCGGGGGGAAGAATGAGCAGTTCTTC; CDR3 protein: CAWSRDPSGGKNEQFF
clone size: -; J gene: TRBJ1-1; D gene: -; V gene: TRBV29-1; CDR3 DNA: TGCAGCGTTGTAAGAGCAGGGAGCGCTGAAGCTTTCTTT; CDR3 protein: CSVVRAGSAEAFF